A single sample gave rise to the 24 T cell receptor beta chains below, sequenced in a study of T cell responses to AZD1222 COVID-19 vaccine. Some clones are missing from TCRdb's copy, which holds only in-frame ones; the method was immunoSEQ multiplex PCR. Among 150,000 or so clones listed, more than 85% were seen once. The sample was peripheral blood, taken on day 0 of AZD1222 vaccination. The receptors derive from an adult in good health.

The chain links TRBV5-1 to TRBJ1-1, with D possibly TRBD1 on 6 matching bases. Trimming took off 4 bases at V and 3 bases at J, with 13 bases between the two ends. CDR1 is SGHRS and CDR2 is YFSETQ in the germline V gene. This CDR3 comprises 14 residues. The DNA for the CDR3 is TGCGCCAGCAGCCTAACAGGGTTGGACACTGAAGCTTTCTTT. Its translation is CASSLTGLDTEAFF.

This chain links TRBV19 with TRBJ2-3; 9 bases map to TRBD1. In germline, CDR1 is LNHDA, CDR2 SQIVND (reference sequence). This CDR3 is built from 13 residues. The V gene end was trimmed by 8 bases and the J gene end by 1 base; junction bases not matched to a gene: 1. CDR3 nucleotide sequence: TGTGCCAGTCGGGACAGGGGCACAGATACGCAGTATTTT. Its translation: CASRDRGTDTQYF.

The genes are TRBV24-1 and TRBJ1-5; unclear D gene. The CDR3 has 15 residues. Germline V gene data show CDR1 as KGHDR and CDR2 as SFDVKD. With 3 bases removed from V and 3 bases from J, the gap between germline ends came to 11 bases. The CDR3: CATSDKGSYNQPQHF. The CDR3 nucleotides are TGTGCCACCAGTGATAAGGGATCATACAATCAGCCCCAGCATTTT.

The chain links TRBV5-4 to TRBJ2-5; TRBD2 aligns across 9 bases. CDR3 length: 16 amino acids. V was pared by 5 bases and J by 6 bases, with 14 bases of the junction left unmatched. Germline CDR1 SGHNT, CDR2 YYREEE (reference sequence). The CDR3 here is CASSPQRGEGPKTQYF. For the CDR3, the DNA is TGTGCCAGCAGTCCCCAGCGGGGGGAGGGCCCAAAGACCCAGTACTTC.

V usage is TRBV5-3 and J usage is TRBJ2-1; weak D call: TRBD1 (6 bases). TRBV5-3 is classed as an ORF, of uncertain function. V was clipped by 0 bases and J by 0 bases, with 16 bases between them. The CDR3 has 18 residues. Here the CDR3 DNA reads TGTGCCAGAAGCTTGGTTTTGGGACATAGGAGCTCCTACAATGAGCAGTTCTTC. As protein: CARSLVLGHRSSYNEQFF.

The V call is TRBV12-3 or TRBV12-4, the J call TRBJ1-6; D is unclear. Trimming pared 3 bases from V and 14 bases from J, leaving 11 bases between. The CDR3 contains 12 residues. CDR3 nucleotides: TGTGCCAGCAGTTTCTTACCCGGTGCCCTCCACTTT. Its translation: CASSFLPGALHF.

V and J are TRBV18 and TRBJ2-3; TRBD2 agrees at 10 bases. CDR1 and CDR2 (germline): KGHSH, LQKENI. The CDR3 length is 15 residues. The V gene end was trimmed by 3 bases and the J gene end by 4 bases; junction bases not matched to a gene: 4. CDR3 nucleotides: TGTGCCAGCTCACCTCGGCTAGCGGGAGCAGATACGCAGTATTTT. Residues: CASSPRLAGADTQYF.

The J gene is TRBJ2-1, the V gene TRBV11-3, with 10 bases lining up with TRBD2. Germline V gene lookup returns CDR1 SGHNT and CDR2 YENEEA. The V and J ends lost 1 base and 4 bases, in that order; junction bases with no gene match: 4. CDR3 length equals 16 residues. The CDR3 is CASSLGGTSVYNEQFF. DNA of the CDR3: TGTGCCAGCAGCTTAGGAGGGACTAGCGTGTACAATGAGCAGTTCTTC.

This chain uses TRBV18 with TRBJ2-5, with D possibly TRBD2 on 6 matching bases. In germline, CDR1 is KGHSH, CDR2 LQKENI. The CDR3 is 13 amino acids. V gave up 2 bases and J gave up 4 bases, with 8 bases separating them. The CDR3 sequence is CASSPSEGETQYF. The CDR3 bases are TGTGCCAGCTCACCATCGGAGGGAGAGACCCAGTACTTC.

This chain uses TRBV5-6 with TRBJ1-3, with D possibly being TRBD1 (5 bases). V lost 0 bases to trimming and J lost 0 bases, with 19 bases between them. Per the germline V gene, CDR1 is SGHDT and CDR2 is YYEEEE. CDR3 length equals 19 residues. The CDR3 DNA reads as TGTGCCAGCAGCTTGGGGGGACGGCTATTTTTTTACTCTGGAAACACCATATATTTT. It codes for CASSLGGRLFFYSGNTIYF.

The chain recombines TRBV3-1 (or the pseudogene TRBV3-2) with TRBJ1-3; D call uncertain. Germline CDR1 is LGHDT and CDR2 is YNNKEL (reference sequence). Trimming removed 0 bases from V and 2 bases from J, with 11 bases in between. CDR3 size: 16 residues. The DNA for the CDR3 is TGTGCCAGCAGCCAAGATCGCAGGTTGCCTGGAAACACCATATATTTT. Its protein product is CASSQDRRLPGNTIYF.

The genes are TRBV18 and TRBJ2-5; a weak D match, TRBD1 (7 bases). The CDR3 spans 15 residues. CDR1 KGHSH and CDR2 LQKENI come from the germline V gene. V was trimmed by 1 base and J by 1 base, leaving 10 bases between them. The CDR3 DNA is TGTGCCAGCTCACCACTTCAGGGGGGCCAAGAGACCCAGTACTTC. It is translated as CASSPLQGGQETQYF. Based on the CDR3 plus reference TRBV18 and TRBJ2-5, the full variable domain is NAGVMQNPRHLVRRRGQEARLRCSPMKGHSHVYWYRQLPEEGLKFMVYLQKENIIDESGMPKERFSAEFPKEGPSILRIQQVVRGDSAAYFCASSPLQGGQETQYFGPGTRLLVL.

This sequence joins TRBV29-1 and TRBJ1-2, with D tentatively TRBD1 (6 bases). The CDR3 loop spans 17 amino acids. Trimming left V 4 bases short and J 0 bases short, with 21 bases between. Germline lookup yields CDR1 SQVTM and CDR2 ANQGSEA. The CDR3 is CSVGGGAPKLANYGYTF. The CDR3 nucleotides are TGCAGCGTTGGAGGGGGGGCACCCAAGTTAGCTAACTATGGCTACACCTTC.

The chain joins TRBV7-9 to TRBJ2-1, with D perhaps being TRBD1 or TRBD2 (6 bases each). Deletions cut 4 bases from V and 9 bases from J, with 16 bases between. Germline CDR1 reads SEHNR; CDR2 reads FQNEAQ (reference sequence). There are 14 residues in the CDR3. CDR3 DNA: TGTGCCAGCAGCTGGGGGGCAGCTCGGGGTGAGCAGTTCTTC. Amino acids: CASSWGAARGEQFF.

This clone was detected only once. This chain connects TRBV18 to TRBJ1-5, with 7 bases lining up with TRBD1. J was trimmed by 2 bases and V by 3 bases; bases with no gene match: 1. Germline CDR1 is KGHSH and CDR2 is LQKENI. The CDR3 runs to 14 residues. The CDR3, as DNA: TGTGCCAGCTCACCCGGGACAGGCAATCAGCCCCAGCATTTT. Residues: CASSPGTGNQPQHF.

The chain links TRBV6-2 or TRBV6-3 to TRBJ1-5; D remains ambiguous. The CDR3 runs to 14 residues. CDR1 MNHEY and CDR2 SVGEGT come from the germline V gene. Trimming shortened V by 3 bases and J by 0 bases, and 6 bases separated the two germline ends. The chain's CDR3 is CASSYRYSNQPQHF. The CDR3 DNA reads as TGTGCCAGCAGTTATCGGTATAGCAATCAGCCCCAGCATTTT.

The chain's CDR3 is CASSYRRGQGNEKLFF. The CDR3 coding sequence is TGTGCCAGCAGTTACCGCCGGGGACAGGGTAATGAAAAACTGTTTTTT. The chain joins TRBV6-6 to TRBJ1-4; 9 positions agree with TRBD1. After removal of 2 bases from V and 4 bases from J, the junction contained 5 bases not matched to a gene. Germline-derived CDR1 and CDR2 are MNHNY and SVGAGI (reference sequence). The CDR3 loop spans 16 amino acids.

The chain joins TRBV3-1 (or the pseudogene TRBV3-2) to TRBJ2-3; 11 bases fit TRBD2. CDR1 and CDR2 from the germline V gene are LGHDT and YNNKEL (reference sequence). Germline trimming cut 4 bases from V and 2 bases from J; bases unmatched to any gene: 2. This CDR3 is 15 amino acids long. The CDR3 DNA reads TGTGCCAGCAGCCCGGGACTAGCGGACACAGATACGCAGTATTTT. Protein sequence: CASSPGLADTDTQYF.

This chain links TRBV30 with TRBJ2-7, with D possibly being TRBD1 or TRBD2 (5 bases each). The CDR3 loop spans 14 amino acids. Trimming cost V 0 bases and J 4 bases, with 13 bases left between them. CDR1 is GTSNPN, CDR2 SVGIG, per germline (reference sequence). In DNA form, the CDR3 reads TGTGCCTGGAGTGTACGGGGCAGGGTATACGAGCAGTACTTC. Amino acids: CAWSVRGRVYEQYF. Full variable domain (outside the CDR3, taken from reference TRBV30 and TRBJ2-7): SQTIHQWPATLVQPVGSPLSLECTVEGTSNPNLYWYRQAAGRGLQLLFYSVGIGQISSEVPQNLSASRPQDRQFILSSKKLLLSDSGFYLCAWSVRGRVYEQYFGPGTRLTVT.

The chain links TRBV6-5 to TRBJ2-2; D possibly corresponds to TRBD2 (5 bases). Trimming pared 1 base from V and 2 bases from J, leaving 8 bases between. The CDR3 consists of 15 residues. Germline lookup yields CDR1 MNHEY and CDR2 SVGAGI. DNA of the CDR3: TGTGCCAGCAGTTACTTAGCGCTAAACACCGGGGAGCTGTTTTTT. Amino acid sequence: CASSYLALNTGELFF.

The J gene is TRBJ1-2, the V gene TRBV18; 9 bases fit TRBD1. Trimming took 6 bases from V and 6 from J; bases not matched to a gene: 5. The CDR3 spans 13 residues. Germline values: CDR1 KGHSH, CDR2 LQKENI. The CDR3 here is CASSPDRGNGYTF. The CDR3 DNA reads as TGTGCCAGCTCGCCAGACAGGGGGAATGGCTACACCTTC.

The chain employs TRBV6-5 and TRBJ1-4; 10 bases match TRBD1. CDR1 MNHEY and CDR2 SVGAGI come from the germline V gene. J was trimmed by 5 bases and V by 8 bases; bases with no gene match: 5. The CDR3 has 14 amino acids. The CDR3 sequence is CASLSGQGNEKLFF. DNA of the CDR3: TGTGCCAGCCTCTCGGGACAGGGGAATGAAAAACTGTTTTTT.

This sequence joins TRBV7-8 and TRBJ1-4; TRBD1 aligns across 9 bases. V lost 5 bases, J lost 6 bases, and 4 bases stayed unmatched. CDR3 length equals 14 residues. The germline V gene encodes CDR1 SGHVS and CDR2 FQNEAQ. CDR3 in amino acids: CASSRGTGYEKLFF. In DNA, the CDR3 is TGTGCCAGCAGCCGAGGGACAGGGTATGAAAAACTGTTTTTT.

The chain recombines TRBV19 with TRBJ2-3; weak D call: TRBD1 (5 bases). Trimming pared 6 bases from V and 5 bases from J, leaving 9 bases between. The CDR3 runs to 12 residues. Looked up from germline, CDR1 is LNHDA and CDR2 is SQIVND (reference sequence). CDR3 DNA: TGTGCCAGTAGCAGGGTGGGAGATACGCAGTATTTT. Its protein product is CASSRVGDTQYF.